This T cell receptor (beta chain) was profiled in a study of beta chain features in type 1 diabetes. Study-level points and caveats: Among patients with Type 1 diabetes, TCRB CDR3s were moderately but significantly shorter in every one of the four CD4+ subsets.

Germline values: CDR1 SGHDT, CDR2 YYEEEE. Trimming stripped 1 base from V and 2 bases from J, with 16 bases between. The CDR3 is made up of 17 amino acids. Expressed TCRB transcripts were sequenced, since all the RNA that had been isolated was reverse transcribed. Here immunoSEQ multiplex PCR was the method, and the copy in TCRdb shows in-frame clones only, minus some. The data hold roughly 150,000 clones, with approximately 7.8% observed a single time. As for this clone: The target antigen is unknown.

The sequenced sample consisted of central memory CD4+ T cells from blood. This sequence was found in a woman between 35 and 50 years old with type 1 diabetes. V and J are TRBV5-6 and TRBJ2-4; TRBD2 might be the D (5 bases). The CDR3 DNA sequence: TGTGCCAGCAGCTTGCAAAACGGGGTCGGGACCAAAAACATTCAGTACTTC. As protein: CASSLQNGVGTKNIQYF.